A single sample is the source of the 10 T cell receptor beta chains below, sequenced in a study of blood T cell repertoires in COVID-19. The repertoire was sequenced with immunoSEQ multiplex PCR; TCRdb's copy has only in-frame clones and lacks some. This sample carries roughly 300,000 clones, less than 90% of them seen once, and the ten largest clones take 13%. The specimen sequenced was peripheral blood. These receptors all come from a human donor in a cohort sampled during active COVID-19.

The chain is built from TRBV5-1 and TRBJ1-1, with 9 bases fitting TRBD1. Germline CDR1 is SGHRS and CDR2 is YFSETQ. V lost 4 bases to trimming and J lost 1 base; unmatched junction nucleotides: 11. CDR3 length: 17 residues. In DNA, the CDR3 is TGCGCCAGCAGCGCCGGACAGGGGAATAGGCCGAACACTGAAGCTTTCTTT. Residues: CASSAGQGNRPNTEAFF.

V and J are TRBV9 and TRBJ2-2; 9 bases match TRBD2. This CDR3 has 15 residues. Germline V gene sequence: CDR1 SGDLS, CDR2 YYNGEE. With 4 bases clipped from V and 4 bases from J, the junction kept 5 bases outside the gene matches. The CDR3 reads CASSPAGGVTGELFF. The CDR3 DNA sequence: TGTGCCAGCAGCCCAGCGGGAGGCGTCACCGGGGAGCTGTTTTTT.

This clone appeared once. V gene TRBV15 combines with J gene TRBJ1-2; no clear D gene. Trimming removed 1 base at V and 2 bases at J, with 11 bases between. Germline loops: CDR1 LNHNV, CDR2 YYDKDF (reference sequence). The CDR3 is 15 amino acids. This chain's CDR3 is CATSRVRGLNYGYTF. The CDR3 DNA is TGTGCCACCAGCAGAGTTAGAGGCTTAAACTATGGCTACACCTTC.

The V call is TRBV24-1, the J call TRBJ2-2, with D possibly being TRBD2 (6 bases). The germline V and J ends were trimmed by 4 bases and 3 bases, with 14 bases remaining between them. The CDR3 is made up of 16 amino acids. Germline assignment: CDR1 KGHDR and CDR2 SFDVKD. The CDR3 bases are TGTGCCACCAGTGACGCGACTAGGCCCGACACCGGGGAGCTGTTTTTT. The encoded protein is CATSDATRPDTGELFF.

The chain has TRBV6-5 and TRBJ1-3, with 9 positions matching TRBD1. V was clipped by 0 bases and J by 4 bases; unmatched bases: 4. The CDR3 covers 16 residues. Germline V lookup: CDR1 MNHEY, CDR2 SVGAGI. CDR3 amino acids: CASSYSGTGTGNTIYF. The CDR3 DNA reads TGTGCCAGCAGTTACTCTGGGACAGGGACCGGAAACACCATATATTTT.

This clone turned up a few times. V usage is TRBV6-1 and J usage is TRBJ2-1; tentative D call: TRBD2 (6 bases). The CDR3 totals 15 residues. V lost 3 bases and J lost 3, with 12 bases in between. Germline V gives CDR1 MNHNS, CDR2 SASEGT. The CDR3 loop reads CASSDAGGNYNEQFF. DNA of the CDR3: TGTGCCAGCAGTGACGCTGGGGGGAACTACAATGAGCAGTTCTTC.

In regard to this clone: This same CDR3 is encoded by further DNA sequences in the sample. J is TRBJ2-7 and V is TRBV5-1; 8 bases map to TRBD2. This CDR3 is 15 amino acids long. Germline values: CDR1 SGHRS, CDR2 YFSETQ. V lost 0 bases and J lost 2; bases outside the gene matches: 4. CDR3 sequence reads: CASSLAAGGPYEQYF. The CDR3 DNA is TGCGCCAGCAGCTTGGCGGCGGGAGGCCCCTACGAGCAGTACTTC. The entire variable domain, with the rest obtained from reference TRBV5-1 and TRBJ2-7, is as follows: KAGVTQTPRYLIKTRGQQVTLSCSPISGHRSVSWYQQTPGQGLQFLFEYFSETQRNKGNFPGRFSGRQFSNSRSEMNVSTLELGDSALYLCASSLAAGGPYEQYFGPGTRLTVT.

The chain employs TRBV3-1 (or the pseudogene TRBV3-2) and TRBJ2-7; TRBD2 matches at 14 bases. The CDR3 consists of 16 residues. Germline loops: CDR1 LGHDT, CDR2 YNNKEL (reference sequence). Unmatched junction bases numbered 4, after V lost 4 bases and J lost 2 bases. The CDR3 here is CASSLGLAGGPYEQYF. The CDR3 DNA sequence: TGTGCCAGCAGCCTAGGACTAGCGGGAGGCCCCTACGAGCAGTACTTC.

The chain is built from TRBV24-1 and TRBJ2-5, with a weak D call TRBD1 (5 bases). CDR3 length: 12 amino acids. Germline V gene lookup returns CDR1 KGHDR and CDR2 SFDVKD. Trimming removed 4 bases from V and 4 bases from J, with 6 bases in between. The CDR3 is CATSEQGETQYF. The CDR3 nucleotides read TGTGCCACCAGTGAGCAGGGAGAGACCCAGTACTTC.

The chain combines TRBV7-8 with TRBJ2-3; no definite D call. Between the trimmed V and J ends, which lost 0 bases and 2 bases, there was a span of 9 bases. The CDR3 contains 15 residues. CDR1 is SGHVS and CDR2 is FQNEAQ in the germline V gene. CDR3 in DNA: TGTGCCAGCAGCTTAGCTACCGCGTCCACAGATACGCAGTATTTT. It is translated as CASSLATASTDTQYF.